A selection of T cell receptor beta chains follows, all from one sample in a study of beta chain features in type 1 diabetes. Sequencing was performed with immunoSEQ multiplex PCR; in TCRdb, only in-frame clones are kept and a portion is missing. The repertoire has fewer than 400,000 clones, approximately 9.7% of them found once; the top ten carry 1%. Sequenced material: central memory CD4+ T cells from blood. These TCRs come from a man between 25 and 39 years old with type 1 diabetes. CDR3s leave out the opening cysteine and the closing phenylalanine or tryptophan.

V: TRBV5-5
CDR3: ASSLYLTGGSEQY

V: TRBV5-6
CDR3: ASSTPTATFGKLF

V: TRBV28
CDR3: ASSLPRQGRETQY

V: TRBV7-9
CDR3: ASSFPAGGTGELF

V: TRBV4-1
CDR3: ASSTGTGDGYT

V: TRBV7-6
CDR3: ASSPGGQGADTQY

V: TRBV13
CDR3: ASRRQTTRAGANVLT

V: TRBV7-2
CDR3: ASSLAWGNEPY

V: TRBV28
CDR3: ASSAPGQGGYEQY

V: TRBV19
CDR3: ASSILAGDYNEQF

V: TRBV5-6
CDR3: ASSLEGLGYGYT

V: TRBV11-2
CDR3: ASSRGNNEKLF

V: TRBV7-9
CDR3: ASSEGGNEQF

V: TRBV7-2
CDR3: ATRQGTGANVLT

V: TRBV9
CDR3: ASSTEGAGRTDTQY

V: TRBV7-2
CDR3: ASSQGASAAYEQY

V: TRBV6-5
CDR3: ASSPGQASNEKLF

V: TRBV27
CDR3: ASSLSSGNYGYT

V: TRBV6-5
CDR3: ASSSRQGRVGEQF

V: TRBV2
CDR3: ASSALDGPNTEAF

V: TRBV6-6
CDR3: ASSYGRARTDTQY

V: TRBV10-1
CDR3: ASSAGTNYGYT

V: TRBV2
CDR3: ASRRQGSNTEAF

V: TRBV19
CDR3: ASRRDSNSPLH

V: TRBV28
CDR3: ASSLSSQSNEKLF

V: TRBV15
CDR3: ATSRDKGRYGYT

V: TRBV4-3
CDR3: ASSLQGSSEAF

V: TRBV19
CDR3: ASSMVQDRNQPQH

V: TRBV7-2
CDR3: ASSLEGGGSYEQY

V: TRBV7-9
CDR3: ASSRQGPGAGELF

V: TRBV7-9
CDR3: ASSPSGQGNTGELF

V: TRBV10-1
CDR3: ASSDLLRTQY

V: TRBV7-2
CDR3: ASSFDRVSPLH